This TCR beta chain is from a study of naive and memory T cell subsets. Notes on the study in general: Diversity fell and Gini index rose from naive through CM, EM, EMRA. Naive repertoires, especially CD8, held a few larger clonotypes, possibly memory cells re-expressing CD45RA.

An equimolar mix of two oligonucleotides served as the beta constant-region primer for TRBC1 and TRBC2. The ligated cDNA underwent four PCR rounds using SP2 and nested alpha and beta constant-region primers. TCRdb used MiXCR to reprocess the UMI-ligation and nested PCR reads, holding one entry per CDR3 protein. This repertoire shows 140,000 to 150,000 distinct CDR3 sequences, 15% to 20% found once; its top ten account for about 0.13%. This clonotype was seen many times. Its antigen is not known. This CDR3 has 13 residues. Germline V gene sequence: CDR1 SQVTM, CDR2 ANQGSEA. The ends lost 7 bases at V and 4 bases at J; junction bases unmatched: 4.

This sequence originates from a human donor in good health. The rearrangement links TRBV29-1 to TRBJ2-3; 11 bases line up with TRBD1. Sequences were obtained from naive CD4+ T cells from blood. This chain's CDR3 is CSGTGGAADTQYF. The CDR3 DNA sequence: TGCAGCGGGACAGGGGGCGCGGCAGATACGCAGTATTTT.